This T cell receptor beta chain is from a study of blood T cell repertoires in COVID-19. About the research overall: PBMCs, B-cell-depleted T cells, or T cells were the source of the cDNA or gDNA that made up the material.

The repertoire was sequenced with immunoSEQ multiplex PCR; TCRdb's copy has only in-frame clones and lacks some. Of 70,000 or so clones listed, about four fifths were seen once; the top ten hold about 15%. CDR3 size: 15 residues. The receptor was isolated from a man between 60 and 70 years old with COVID-19, enrolled during active disease. The material sequenced was peripheral blood. This chain joins TRBV12-2 and TRBJ2-1; the table's D call TRBD2 went unverified against the DNA. TRBV12-2 is annotated as a pseudogene. CDR3 sequence (DNA): TGTGCAAGTCGCTTTGGGACTTTAGGGGTCGAGGAGCAGTTCTTC. This sequence encodes CASRFGTLGVEEQFF.